These T cell receptor beta chains were read from a single sample in a study of T cell responses to AZD1222 COVID-19 vaccine. Assay used: immunoSEQ multiplex PCR; TCRdb lists only in-frame clones, some missing. The sample includes roughly 180,000 clones, approximately 91% seen only once; the top ten take 1.7%. The sample was peripheral blood, taken 28 days after the second AZD1222 dose. Every receptor here comes from an adult who received the AZD1222 COVID-19 vaccine. CDR3s include the opening cysteine and the closing phenylalanine or tryptophan. D genes are given only for firm matches. Not all rows give a size; the values are once, few, many and, for expanded clones, a class.

>NA|TRBV12-3/TRBV12-4|TRBJ1-6|NA
CASSGSPVSPLHF
TGTGCCAGCAGTGGCAGCCCGGTTTCACCCCTCCACTTT
>NA|TRBV28|TRBJ1-2|NA
CASRPSDRQGYTF
TGTGCCAGCAGACCCAGCGACAGGCAAGGCTACACCTTC
>NA|TRBV2|TRBJ1-5|NA
CASKGDSNQPQHF
TGTGCCAGCAAGGGAGATAGCAATCAGCCCCAGCATTTT
>once|TRBV27|TRBJ2-1|TRBD2
CASSSRFAGGSYNEQFF
TGTGCCAGCAGTTCCCGGTTTGCGGGAGGGTCCTACAATGAGCAGTTCTTC
>NA|TRBV11-2|TRBJ2-1|TRBD1
CASSLTQGNNEQFF
TGTGCCAGCAGCTTAACACAGGGGAACAATGAGCAGTTCTTC
>NA|TRBV18|TRBJ2-1|TRBD2
CASSRTSGRLGNEQFF
TGTGCCAGCTCGAGGACTAGCGGGAGGCTAGGAAATGAGCAGTTCTTC
>NA|TRBV18|TRBJ2-6|TRBD1
CASSAQGARGANVLTF
TGTGCCAGCTCAGCACAGGGGGCGCGTGGGGCCAACGTCCTGACTTTC
>NA|TRBV12-3/TRBV12-4|TRBJ1-1|NA
CASSSLSNTEAFF
TGTGCCAGCAGTTCCCTTTCGAACACTGAAGCTTTCTTT
>few|TRBV12-3/TRBV12-4|TRBJ1-2|TRBD1
CAGRQGLGGYTF
TGTGCCGGACGACAGGGGCTCGGGGGCTACACCTTC
>NA|TRBV6-5|TRBJ1-1|NA
CASFRNTEAFF
TGTGCCAGCTTCCGGAACACTGAAGCTTTCTTT
>many|TRBV15|TRBJ2-4|NA
CATSRDNGAQKNIQYF
TGTGCCACCAGCAGAGATAACGGGGCCCAAAAAAACATTCAGTACTTC